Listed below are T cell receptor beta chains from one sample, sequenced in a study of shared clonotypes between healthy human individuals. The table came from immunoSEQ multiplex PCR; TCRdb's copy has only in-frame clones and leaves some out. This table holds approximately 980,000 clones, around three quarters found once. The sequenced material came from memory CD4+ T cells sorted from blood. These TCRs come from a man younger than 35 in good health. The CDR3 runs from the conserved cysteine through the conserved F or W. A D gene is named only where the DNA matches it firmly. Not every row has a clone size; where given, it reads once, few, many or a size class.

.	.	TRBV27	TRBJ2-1	TGTGCCAGCAGTTTTGAGGGCCGGGGCAATGAGCAGTTCTTC	CASSFEGRGNEQFF
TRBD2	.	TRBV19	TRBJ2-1	TGTGCCACTCCCGAATTCTCCTCGACTAGCGGGCCGAATGAGCAGTTCTTC	CATPEFSSTSGPNEQFF
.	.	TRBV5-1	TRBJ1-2	TGCGCCAGCAGCTTACAGGAAAATGGCTACACCTTC	CASSLQENGYTF
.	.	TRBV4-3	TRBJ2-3	TGCGCCAGCAGCCCGGGTACCCCGACAGCTACGCAGTATTTT	CASSPGTPTATQYF
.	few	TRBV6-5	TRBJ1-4	TGTGCCAGCAGTTGGCGGGAAAATGAAAAACTGTTTTTT	CASSWRENEKLFF
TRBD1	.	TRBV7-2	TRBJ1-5	TGTGCCAGCAGCCCAGACAGGGGGCTTGGTCAGCCCCAGCATTTT	CASSPDRGLGQPQHF
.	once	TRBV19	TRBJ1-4	TGTGCCAGTAGTATACAGAAGAATGAAAAACTGTTTTTT	CASSIQKNEKLFF
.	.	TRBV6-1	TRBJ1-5	TGTGCCAGCAAGGTGAGCAATCAGCCCCAGCATTTT	CASKVSNQPQHF
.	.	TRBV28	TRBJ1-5	TGTGCCAGCAGTTTAGGAACAGGGAATCAGCCCCAGCATTTT	CASSLGTGNQPQHF
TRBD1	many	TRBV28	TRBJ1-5	TGTGCCAGCAGGCCGGGACAGGGGAATCAGCCCCAGCATTTT	CASRPGQGNQPQHF
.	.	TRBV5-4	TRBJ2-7	TGTGCCAGCAGCTTGGAAAGTTACGAGCAGTACTTC	CASSLESYEQYF
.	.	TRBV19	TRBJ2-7	TGTGCCAGTATGGGCTTTGCCACCTACGAGCAGTACTTC	CASMGFATYEQYF
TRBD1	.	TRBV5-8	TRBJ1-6	TGTGCCAGCAGCTTGGAGGGACAGGGGATTTCTTCACCCCTCCACTTT	CASSLEGQGISSPLHF
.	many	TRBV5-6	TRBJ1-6	TGTGCCAGCAGCCGGATTCGATCCAGGGGCGGTAATTCACCCCTCCACTTT	CASSRIRSRGGNSPLHF
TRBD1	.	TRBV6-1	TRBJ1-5	TGTGCCAGCAGTGGTAGGACAGGGGGCAATCAGCCCCAGCATTTT	CASSGRTGGNQPQHF
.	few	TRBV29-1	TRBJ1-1	TGCAGCGCTCGAACAGCCACTGAAGCTTTCTTT	CSARTATEAFF
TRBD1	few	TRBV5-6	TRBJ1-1	TGTGCCAGCAGCTTGCCAGGGGGCTTGTCTGAAGCTTTCTTT	CASSLPGGLSEAFF